The text below deals with one T cell receptor (beta chain). Other DNA sequences in the same sample also yield this CDR3. Trimming stripped 0 bases from V and 2 bases from J, with 9 bases between. Germline V lookup: CDR1 SGDLS, CDR2 YYNGEE. The CDR3 totals 15 residues. This sample is drawn from a study of cytomegalovirus exposure and HLA in healthy donors. Primers: 60 Vbeta forward and 13 Jbeta reverse. Produced via immunoSEQ multiplex PCR; TCRdb's table is partial and in-frame only. The sample lists over 150,000 clones, around 80% occurring once. The material sequenced was PBMCs. The TCR originated in a woman aged 45-65 years in good health and CMV-seropositive. This chain joins TRBV9 and TRBJ1-5; D is ambiguous. The CDR3: CASSVGGQGNQPQHF. DNA of the CDR3: TGTGCCAGCAGCGTAGGAGGGCAGGGCAATCAGCCCCAGCATTTT.